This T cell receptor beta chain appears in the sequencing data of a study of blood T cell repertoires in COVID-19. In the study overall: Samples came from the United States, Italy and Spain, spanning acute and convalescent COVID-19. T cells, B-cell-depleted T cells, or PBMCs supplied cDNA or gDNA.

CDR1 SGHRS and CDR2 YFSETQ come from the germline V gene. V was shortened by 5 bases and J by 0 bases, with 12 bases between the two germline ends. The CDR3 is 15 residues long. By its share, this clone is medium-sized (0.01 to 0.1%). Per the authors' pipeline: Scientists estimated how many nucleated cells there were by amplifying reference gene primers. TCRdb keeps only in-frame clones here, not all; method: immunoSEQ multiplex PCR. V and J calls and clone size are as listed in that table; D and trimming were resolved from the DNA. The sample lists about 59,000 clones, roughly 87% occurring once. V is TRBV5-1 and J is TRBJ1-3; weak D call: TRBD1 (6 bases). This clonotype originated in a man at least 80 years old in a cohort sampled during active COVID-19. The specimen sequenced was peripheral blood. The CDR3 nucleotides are TGCGCCAGCAGACGGGGGGGCAGCTCTGGAAACACCATATATTTT. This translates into CASRRGGSSGNTIYF.